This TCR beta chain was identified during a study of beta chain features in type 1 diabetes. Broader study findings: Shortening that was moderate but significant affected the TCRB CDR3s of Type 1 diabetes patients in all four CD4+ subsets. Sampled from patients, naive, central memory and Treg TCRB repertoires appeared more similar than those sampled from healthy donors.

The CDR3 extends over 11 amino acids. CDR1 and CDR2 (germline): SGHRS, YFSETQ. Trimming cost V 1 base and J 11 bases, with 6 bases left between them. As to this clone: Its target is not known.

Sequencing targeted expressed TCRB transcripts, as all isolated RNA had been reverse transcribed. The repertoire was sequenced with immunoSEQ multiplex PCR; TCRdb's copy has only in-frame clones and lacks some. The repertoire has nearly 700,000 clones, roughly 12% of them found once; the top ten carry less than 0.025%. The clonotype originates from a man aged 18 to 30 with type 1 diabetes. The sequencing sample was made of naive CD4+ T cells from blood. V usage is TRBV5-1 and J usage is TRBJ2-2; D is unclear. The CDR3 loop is CASSLTVELFF. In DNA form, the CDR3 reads TGCGCCAGCAGCTTGACAGTTGAGCTGTTTTTT.